A single sample is the source of the 10 T cell receptor beta chains below, sequenced in a study of long-term antiretroviral therapy in people with HIV. At survey level, the immunoSEQ assay was run in its v3.0 version. The method was immunoSEQ multiplex PCR; TCRdb's version includes in-frame clones alone and lacks a portion of them. Here the sample spans 30,000 to 40,000 clones, around 83% being singletons. This specimen was unsorted PBMCs, taken 1 year after starting antiretroviral therapy. All receptors come from a man aged 18 to 29 with HIV.

The chain is built from TRBV7-8 and TRBJ2-1, with 8 bases identical to TRBD2. Trimming removed 1 base from V and 8 bases from J; junction bases left unmatched: 4. The CDR3 has 14 amino acids. CDR1 is SGHVS and CDR2 is FQNEAQ in the germline V gene. The CDR3 sequence: CASSLDGLAYEQFF. The DNA of the CDR3 is TGTGCCAGCAGCTTAGACGGACTAGCTTATGAGCAGTTCTTC.

The rearrangement links TRBV19 to TRBJ2-1; 13 bases agree with TRBD2. In germline, CDR1 is LNHDA, CDR2 SQIVND (reference sequence). The CDR3 runs to 17 residues. The J segment lost 4 bases and the V segment lost 5 bases, leaving 8 bases of the junction unmatched. The CDR3 DNA sequence: TGTGCCAGTAGTGTGGGGACTAGCGGGGTGGGGTACAATGAGCAGTTCTTC. This sequence encodes CASSVGTSGVGYNEQFF.

The chain joins TRBV5-1 to TRBJ2-3; D possibly corresponds to TRBD2 (6 bases). The CDR3 consists of 15 residues. The V end lost 1 base, the J end lost 6 bases, and 15 bases lay between the germline ends. Germline loops: CDR1 SGHRS, CDR2 YFSETQ. The CDR3 DNA follows: TGCGCCAGCAGCTTGTCAGCGGGTGGGTGGGATACGCAGTATTTT. Its translation: CASSLSAGGWDTQYF.

The rearrangement joins TRBV10-1 to TRBJ2-3, with 9 bases lining up with TRBD2. V lost 0 bases to trimming and J lost 6 bases; unmatched junction nucleotides: 7. This CDR3 is 16 amino acids long. The germline V gene has CDR1 WNHNN and CDR2 SYGVQD (reference sequence). The CDR3 region is CASSESILAGGDTQYF. The CDR3 coding sequence is TGCGCCAGCAGTGAGTCTATACTAGCGGGCGGTGATACGCAGTATTTT.

This chain connects TRBV5-1 to TRBJ1-5; a possible D gene is TRBD1 (6 bases). From germline, CDR1 is SGHRS and CDR2 YFSETQ. CDR3 length equals 14 residues. V lost 0 bases and J lost 7, with 11 bases in between. The CDR3 region has the DNA TGCGCCAGCAGCTTGGAGGGGGGGACGCAGCCCCAGCATTTT. Its protein is CASSLEGGTQPQHF.

This sequence joins TRBV6-5 and TRBJ2-7; tentative D call: TRBD1 (5 bases). Trimming shortened V by 8 bases and J by 4 bases, and 18 bases separated the two germline ends. Per the germline V gene, CDR1 is MNHEY and CDR2 is SVGAGI. CDR3 length: 14 residues. The CDR3 DNA is TGTGCCAGCTGCCCATGGGCAGGGTCATACGAGCAGTACTTC. Encoded protein: CASCPWAGSYEQYF.

The genes are TRBV27 and TRBJ1-5; 10 bases are shared with TRBD1. The CDR3 length is 18 residues. J was trimmed by 1 base and V by 6 bases; bases with no gene match: 12. Germline-derived CDR1 and CDR2 are MNHEY and SMNVEV (reference sequence). DNA of the CDR3: TGTGCCAGCAGCTTAGGGGGACAGGGGATCATAAGCAATCAGCCCCAGCATTTT. As protein: CASSLGGQGIISNQPQHF.

The rearrangement uses TRBV27 and TRBJ1-5; TRBD1 aligns across 8 bases. The V and J ends lost 1 base and 10 bases, in that order; junction bases with no gene match: 18. The CDR3 has 18 residues. Germline-derived CDR1 and CDR2 are MNHEY and SMNVEV (reference sequence). The CDR3 region has the DNA TGTGCCAGCAGTTTATATCTCCAACAGGGGGGACCACAGTATCCCCAGCATTTT. Its protein product is CASSLYLQQGGPQYPQHF.

The chain links TRBV28 to TRBJ2-2; D call uncertain. Deletions cut 3 bases from V and 3 bases from J, with 11 bases between. Germline V CDR1 and CDR2: MDHEN, SYDVKM. The CDR3 sequence is 15 residues long. The CDR3: CASSFGDTDTGELFF. The CDR3 bases are TGTGCCAGCAGTTTTGGCGACACCGACACCGGGGAGCTGTTTTTT.

The gene calls are TRBV6-6 and TRBJ1-3; D is unclear. The CDR3 runs to 12 residues. Germline assignment: CDR1 MNHNY and CDR2 SVGAGI (reference sequence). Trimming cost V 7 bases and J 4 bases, with 8 bases left between them. This chain's CDR3 is CASKGSGNTIYF. The DNA of the CDR3 is TGTGCCAGCAAGGGATCCGGAAACACCATATATTTT.